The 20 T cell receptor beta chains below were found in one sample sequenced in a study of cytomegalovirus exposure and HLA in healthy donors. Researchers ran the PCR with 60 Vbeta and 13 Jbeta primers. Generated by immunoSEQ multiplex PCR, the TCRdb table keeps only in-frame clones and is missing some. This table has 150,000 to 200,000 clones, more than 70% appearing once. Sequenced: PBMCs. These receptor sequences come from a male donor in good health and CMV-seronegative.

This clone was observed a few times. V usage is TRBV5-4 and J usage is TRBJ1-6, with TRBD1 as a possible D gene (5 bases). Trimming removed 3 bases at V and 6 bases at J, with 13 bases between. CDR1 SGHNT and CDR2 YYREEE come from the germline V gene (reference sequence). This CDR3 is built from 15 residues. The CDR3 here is CASSSQANSNSPLHF. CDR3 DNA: TGTGCCAGCAGCTCACAGGCGAATAGTAATTCACCCCTCCACTTT.

CDR3 sequence (DNA): TGCGCCAGCAGCATACAAAGGGACAGGCGCACCTACGAGCAGTACTTC. Translating it yields CASSIQRDRRTYEQYF. The genes are TRBV5-1 and TRBJ2-7; TRBD1 matches at 8 bases. Unmatched junction bases numbered 11, after V lost 4 bases and J lost 2 bases. This CDR3 is built from 16 residues. CDR1 SGHRS and CDR2 YFSETQ come from the germline V gene.

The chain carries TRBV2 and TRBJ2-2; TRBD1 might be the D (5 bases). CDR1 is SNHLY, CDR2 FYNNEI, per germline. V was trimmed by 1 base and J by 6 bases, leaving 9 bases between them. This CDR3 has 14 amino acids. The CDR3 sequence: CASSEVGPPGELFF. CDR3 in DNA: TGTGCCAGCAGTGAAGTGGGGCCGCCCGGGGAGCTGTTTTTT. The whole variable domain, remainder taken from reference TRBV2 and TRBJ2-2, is EPEVTQTPSHQVTQMGQEVILRCVPISNHLYFYWYRQILGQKVEFLVSFYNNEISEKSEIFDDQFSVERPDGSNFTLKIRSTKLEDSAMYFCASSEVGPPGELFFGEGSRLTVL.

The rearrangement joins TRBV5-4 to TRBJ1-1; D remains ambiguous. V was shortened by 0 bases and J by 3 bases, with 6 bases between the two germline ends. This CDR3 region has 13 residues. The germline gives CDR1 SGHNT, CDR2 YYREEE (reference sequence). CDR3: CASSLVADTEAFF. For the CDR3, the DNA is TGTGCCAGCAGCTTGGTTGCGGACACTGAAGCTTTCTTT.

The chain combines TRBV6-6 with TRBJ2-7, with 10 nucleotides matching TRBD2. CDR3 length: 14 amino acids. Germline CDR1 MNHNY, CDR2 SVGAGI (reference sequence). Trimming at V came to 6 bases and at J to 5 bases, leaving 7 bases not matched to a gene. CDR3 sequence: CASRELAGYDEQYF. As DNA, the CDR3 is TGTGCCAGCAGGGAACTAGCGGGGTATGACGAGCAGTACTTC.

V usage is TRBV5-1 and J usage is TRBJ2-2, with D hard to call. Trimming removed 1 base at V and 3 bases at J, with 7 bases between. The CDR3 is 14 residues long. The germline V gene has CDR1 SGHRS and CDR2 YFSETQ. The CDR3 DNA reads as TGCGCCAGCAGCTTGCGTGCGGACACCGGGGAGCTGTTTTTT. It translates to CASSLRADTGELFF.

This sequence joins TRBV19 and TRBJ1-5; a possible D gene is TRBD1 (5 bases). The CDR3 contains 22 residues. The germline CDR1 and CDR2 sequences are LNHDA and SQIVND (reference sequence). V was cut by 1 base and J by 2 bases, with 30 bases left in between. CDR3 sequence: CASSIVLAGYEKNLMGNQPQHF. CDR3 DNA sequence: TGTGCCAGTAGTATAGTTTTGGCAGGGTACGAGAAAAACCTTATGGGCAATCAGCCCCAGCATTTT.

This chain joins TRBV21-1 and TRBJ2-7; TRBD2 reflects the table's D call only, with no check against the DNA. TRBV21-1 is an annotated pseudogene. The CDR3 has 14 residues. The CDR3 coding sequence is TGTGCCAGCAGCACGGGACTAGCGGGAGGCGAGCAGTACTTC. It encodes CASSTGLAGGEQYF.

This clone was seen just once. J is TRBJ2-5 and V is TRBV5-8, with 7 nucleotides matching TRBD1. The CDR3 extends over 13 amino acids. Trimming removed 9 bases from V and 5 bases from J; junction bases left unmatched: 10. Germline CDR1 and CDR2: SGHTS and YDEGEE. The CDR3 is CATGLRGPETQYF. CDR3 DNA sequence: TGTGCCACCGGCTTAAGGGGGCCTGAGACCCAGTACTTC.

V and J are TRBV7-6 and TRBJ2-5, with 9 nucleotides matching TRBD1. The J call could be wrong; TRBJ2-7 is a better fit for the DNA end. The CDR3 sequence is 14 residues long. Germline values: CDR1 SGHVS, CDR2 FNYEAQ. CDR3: CASRKGQGVNEQYF. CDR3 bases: TGTGCCAGCAGAAAGGGACAGGGTGTAAACGAGCAGTACTTC.

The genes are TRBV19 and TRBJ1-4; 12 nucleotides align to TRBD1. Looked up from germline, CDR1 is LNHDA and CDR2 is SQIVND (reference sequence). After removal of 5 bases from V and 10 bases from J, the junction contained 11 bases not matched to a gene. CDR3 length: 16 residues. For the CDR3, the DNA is TGTGCCAGTAGTCTGACTGAAGGGGACAGGGGGCGAAAACTGTTTTTT. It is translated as CASSLTEGDRGRKLFF.

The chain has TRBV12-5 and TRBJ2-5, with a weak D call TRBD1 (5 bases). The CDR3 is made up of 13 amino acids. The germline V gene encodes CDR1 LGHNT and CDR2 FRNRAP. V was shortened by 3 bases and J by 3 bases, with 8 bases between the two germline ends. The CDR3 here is CASGLGEKETQYF. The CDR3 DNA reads TGTGCTAGTGGTTTAGGGGAAAAAGAGACCCAGTACTTC.

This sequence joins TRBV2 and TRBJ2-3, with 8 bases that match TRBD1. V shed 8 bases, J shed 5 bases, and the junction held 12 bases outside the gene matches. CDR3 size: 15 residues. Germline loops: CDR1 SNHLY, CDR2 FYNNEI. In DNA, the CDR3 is TGTGCCAGCCGGAAGGTCCAGGGGGCTATAGATACGCAGTATTTT. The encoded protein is CASRKVQGAIDTQYF.

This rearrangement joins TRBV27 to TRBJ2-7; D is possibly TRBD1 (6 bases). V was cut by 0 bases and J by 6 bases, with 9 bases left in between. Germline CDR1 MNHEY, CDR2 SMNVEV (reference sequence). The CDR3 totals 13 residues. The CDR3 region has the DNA TGTGCCAGCAGTTTATCCAGGGGTGGCGAGCAGTACTTC. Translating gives CASSLSRGGEQYF.

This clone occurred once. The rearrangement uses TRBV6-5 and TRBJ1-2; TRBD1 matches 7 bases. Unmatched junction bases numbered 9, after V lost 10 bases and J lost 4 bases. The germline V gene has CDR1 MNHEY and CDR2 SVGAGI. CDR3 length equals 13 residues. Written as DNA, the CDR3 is TGTGCCACATATCAGGGGGGTCCCTATGGCTACACCTTC. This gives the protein CATYQGGPYGYTF.

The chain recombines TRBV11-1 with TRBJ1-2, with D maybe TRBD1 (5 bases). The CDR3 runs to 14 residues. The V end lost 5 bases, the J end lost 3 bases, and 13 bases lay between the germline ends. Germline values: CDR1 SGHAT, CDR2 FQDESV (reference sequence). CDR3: CASSRTLTDYGYTF. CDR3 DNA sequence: TGTGCCAGCAGCCGGACATTGACGGACTATGGCTACACCTTC.

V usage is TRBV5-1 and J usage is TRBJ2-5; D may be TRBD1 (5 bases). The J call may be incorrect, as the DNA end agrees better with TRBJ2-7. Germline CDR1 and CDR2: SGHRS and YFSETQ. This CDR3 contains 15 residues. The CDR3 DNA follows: TGCGCCAGCAGAGCCAGGGAAAACAGTGCCTACGAGCAGTACTTC. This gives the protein CASRARENSAYEQYF.

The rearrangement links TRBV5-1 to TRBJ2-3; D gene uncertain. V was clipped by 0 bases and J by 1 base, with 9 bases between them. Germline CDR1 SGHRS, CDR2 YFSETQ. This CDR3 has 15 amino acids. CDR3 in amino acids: CASSLVGTRTDTQYF. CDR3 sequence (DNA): TGCGCCAGCAGCTTGGTGGGCACCCGCACAGATACGCAGTATTTT. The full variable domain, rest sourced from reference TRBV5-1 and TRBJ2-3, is KAGVTQTPRYLIKTRGQQVTLSCSPISGHRSVSWYQQTPGQGLQFLFEYFSETQRNKGNFPGRFSGRQFSNSRSEMNVSTLELGDSALYLCASSLVGTRTDTQYFGPGTRLTVL.

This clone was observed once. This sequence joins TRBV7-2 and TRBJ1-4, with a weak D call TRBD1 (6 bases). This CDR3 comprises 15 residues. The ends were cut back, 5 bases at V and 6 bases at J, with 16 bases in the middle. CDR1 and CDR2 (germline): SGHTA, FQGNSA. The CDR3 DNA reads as TGTGCCAGCAGCAGGGGCAGACAGGAATATGAAAAACTGTTTTTT. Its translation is CASSRGRQEYEKLFF. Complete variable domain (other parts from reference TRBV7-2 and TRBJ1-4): GAGVSQSPSNKVTEKGKDVELRCDPISGHTALYWYRQSLGQGLEFLIYFQGNSAPDKSGLPSDRFSAERTGGSVSTLTIQRTQQEDSAVYLCASSRGRQEYEKLFFGSGTQLSVL.

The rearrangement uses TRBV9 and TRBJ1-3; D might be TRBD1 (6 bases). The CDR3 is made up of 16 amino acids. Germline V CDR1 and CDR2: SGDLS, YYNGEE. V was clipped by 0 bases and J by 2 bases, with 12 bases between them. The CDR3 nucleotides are TGTGCCAGCAGCGTAGGAAGCGGGGGCCCTGGAAACACCATATATTTT. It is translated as CASSVGSGGPGNTIYF. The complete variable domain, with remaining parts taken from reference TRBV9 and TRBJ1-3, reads DSGVTQTPKHLITATGQRVTLRCSPRSGDLSVYWYQQSLDQGLQFLIQYYNGEERAKGNILERFSAQQFPDLHSELNLSSLELGDSALYFCASSVGSGGPGNTIYFGEGSWLTVV.